This TCR beta chain was captured in a study of human T cells and chemical hapten exposure. Study-wide context: Patients, largely female, had alopecia areata, totalis or universalis. TCR yield per sample varied, mainly due to pooled library volumes. Whole-study results and caveats: Expanded TCRs showed more large CDR3 clusters than pre-sensitization or healthy control sets.

About this clonotype: As yet, its antigen is unknown.

Trimming pared 5 bases from V and 3 bases from J, leaving 6 bases between. Germline lookup yields CDR1 KGHDR and CDR2 SFDVKD. The CDR3 spans 13 residues. TCRdb re-analysed the RACE reads in MiXCR, keeping a single row per CDR3 protein. Of about 260,000 distinct CDR3 sequences in the sample, roughly 8.9% were seen once. Time point specified: pre-sensitization, week 0. Regarding treatment: therapeutic diphenylcyclopropenone sensitization with weekly scalp DPC. The V and J genes are TRBV24-1 and TRBJ2-2; D is uncertain. Sequenced material: whole blood, taken in connection with sensitization to the hapten diphenylcyclopropenone (DPC). The source of this sequence is a woman aged 40 to 50 with alopecia areata. Some clones in this sample may be carry-over from other donors' samples. The CDR3 protein is CATSGRHTGELFF. CDR3 nucleotides: TGTGCCACCAGTGGTCGGCACACCGGGGAGCTGTTTTTT.